This T cell receptor (beta chain) was sequenced in a study of T-cell reconstitution after alpha-beta-depleted transplantation in children. Preparation of the TCRbeta library involved a method that used unique molecular identifiers. TCRdb analysed the PCR reads with MiXCR anew, one entry per CDR3 protein. The sample lists about 980,000 distinct CDR3 sequences; about 31% were seen once. General study results and limits: One year after transplant, T-cell counts and diversity came mostly from newly produced T cells. The origin of alpha-beta T cells about two months after transplant was reportedly several hundred expanded graft clones.

Germline CDR1 reads SGHTA; CDR2 reads FQGNSA. The CDR3 extends over 14 amino acids. Germline trimming cut 5 bases from V and 3 bases from J; bases unmatched to any gene: 6. The table lists this clonotype with a count of one. Its antigen is as yet unknown. The sample in question was PBMCs, mostly from graft donor cells, obtained 360 days after TCRalphabeta/CD19-depleted stem cell transplant. J is TRBJ2-7 and V is TRBV7-2; 8 bases match TRBD2. The sequence was collected from a boy in the first two years of life who had a stem cell transplant for SCID, so the T cells may come from the graft donor. This CDR3 reads CASSPGGDLYEQYF. In DNA, the CDR3 is TGTGCCAGCAGCCCCGGGGGGGACCTCTACGAGCAGTACTTC.